This entry is about one T cell receptor beta chain. What it recognizes is unknown. The record originates from a study of CD8 T cells in Susac syndrome. Findings and limits, study-wide: An acknowledgment was made by the study that its TCR sequencing and HLA analysis involved relatively few individuals.

The RNA input was about 0.5 to 1 ug, and it was reverse transcribed with random hexamers. Multiplex immunoSEQ PCR targeted 54 Vbeta and 13 Jbeta TCR beta segments. TCRdb recomputed calls from the immunoSEQ multiplex PCR reads with MiXCR, one row per CDR3 protein. This sample carries about 400,000 distinct CDR3 sequences, more than 80% of them seen once, and the ten largest clones take roughly 0.1%. CD8+ and CD4+ T cells taken from blood had their TCR beta sequenced. Negative magnetic isolation gave CD8+ and CD4+ cells; FACS enriched CD8+ TEMRA. Germline CDR1 reads SGHAT; CDR2 reads FQNNGV. The CDR3 sequence is 14 residues long. V was clipped by 3 bases and J by 5 bases, with 14 bases between them.

This sequence originates from a human donor with multiple sclerosis. The genes are TRBV11-2 and TRBJ2-7, with D perhaps matching TRBD1 or TRBD2 (5 bases each). The sequenced sample was CD8+ T cells from PBMCs. CDR3 coding DNA: TGTGCCAGCAGCTTGGGGGACGGGAACAACGAGCAGTACTTC. Protein: CASSLGDGNNEQYF.